This TCR beta chain was found in a study of cytomegalovirus exposure and HLA in healthy donors. The primer mix had 60 Vbeta and 13 Jbeta primers. TCRdb's copy holds only in-frame clones and misses some; the assay was immunoSEQ multiplex PCR. The data contain about 110,000 clones, 70% of them singletons. The source of this sequence is a man aged 25 to 40 in good health and CMV-seropositive. Sequencing input: PBMCs.

The CDR3 reads CASSQDSRTEGYEQYF. The CDR3 nucleotides read TGCGCCAGCAGCCAAGATTCTCGGACAGAAGGATACGAGCAGTACTTC. The chain couples TRBV4-1 to TRBJ2-7; tentatively, D is TRBD1 (6 bases). Per germline, CDR1 MGHRA and CDR2 YSYEKL. The germline V and J ends were trimmed by 0 bases and 4 bases, with 16 bases remaining between them. CDR3 length: 16 amino acids.